This T cell receptor (beta chain) originates from a study of cytomegalovirus exposure and HLA in healthy donors. Study-wide context: HLA-typed donors contributed approximately 86 million unique TCRs, which were held in an early data release. Findings and limits, study-wide: The study flagged 150 to 200 TCR beta chains as cytomegalovirus-associated. Judged likely to be a sequencing artifact was a cluster of highly shared sequence variants.

Germline V gene lookup returns CDR1 KGHSY and CDR2 FQNENV. V lost 5 bases, J lost 3 bases, and 4 bases lay in between. The CDR3 has 11 residues. Vbeta (60) and Jbeta (13) primers were used in the PCR. Assay: immunoSEQ multiplex PCR; the TCRdb copy retains only in-frame clones and omits some. The sample consists of roughly 180,000 clones, roughly 80% of them appearing once. Comments on this clone: Its target is unknown.

The specimen sequenced was PBMCs. The chain combines TRBV16 with TRBJ1-1; D gene unclear. The clonotype comes from a man aged 30 to 39 in good health and CMV-seronegative. The CDR3 DNA sequence: TGTGCCAGCAGCTCTTACACTGAAGCTTTCTTT. It encodes CASSSYTEAFF.